Reported below is one TCR beta chain. What this receptor recognizes is not known. No base quality information exists; no much larger clone differs at one position. The data stem from a study of shared clonotypes between healthy human individuals (dated by TCRdb to about 2020). About the investigation overall: A few men and two women, aged 18 to 49 years, made up the cohort. For each donor, three plates each were used for CD4 naive and CD4 memory, two plates were used for CD8 naive, and one plate was used for CD8 memory. To estimate repertoire size and how much clonotypes are shared between individuals, the study performed deep sequencing of blood TCR repertoires from five healthy adults. Libraries were prepared and TCR repertoires were sequenced by different laboratories using diverse techniques, in order to increase sequencing depth and limit assay-specific biases. Between about 0.8 and 9 billion PBMCs per donor were obtained by leukapheresis. General conclusions and limits of the study: Because the study included a small number of donors, the genetic and exposure-history diversity represented was limited. Rarefaction of sorted-subset datasets indicated incomplete sequencing despite the large sequencing depth. Pairwise subsampling indicated that sequencing depth was expected to affect the degree of clonotype sharing among donors. Across four donors, around 5% of naive CD4, roughly 3.8% of naive CD8, about 2% of memory CD4, and about 0.44% of memory CD8 clonotypes were shared. Sampling was restricted to blood, and TCR repertoires in tissues likely differ from the TCR repertoires found in blood. Clonotypes shared by all four sorted-subset donors showed higher generation probabilities than non-shared clonotypes. Naive subsets generally had larger estimated clonotype richness than memory subsets.

Using the deep immunoSEQ assay, multiplex PCR amplified TCR CDR3 regions from genomic DNA. Genomic DNA extracted from each cell subset was distributed evenly over all wells of several immunoSEQ 96-well plates, and each plate served as one replicate. For sorted subsets, 200 ng of genomic DNA, equivalent to some 30,000 T cell genomes, went into each replicate PCR. Purified libraries were quantified with a Qubit 3.0 fluorometer, sized on a Bioanalyzer 2100, and re-quantified with the KAPA Library Quantification kit. A separate single-read 150-cycle Illumina NextSeq 550 flow cell was used to sequence each immunoSEQ 96-well plate. The authors processed their data as follows. Because only junctional sequences without quality scores were contained in the immunoSEQ output, filtering matching that applied to full-length reads could not be performed. Sequences were annotated with PyIR, a Python wrapper for IgBLAST v1.9, using IMGT germline references to assign V/J genes and CDR3. Reads were filtered out if the reads had weak V/J assignments (E-value above 1e-6), no CDR3, stop codons, out-of-frame junctions, or ambiguous translated residues. A V3J clonotype was defined by an identical inferred V gene, J gene, and CDR3 amino acid sequence. Percentage overlap between repertoires was computed as shared unique clonotypes divided by the size of the smaller repertoire. Repertoire richness was assessed with RTK rarefaction, the Chao1 estimator, and Recon v2.1 estimates of unobserved clonotypes. Generation probabilities for all TCRbeta clonotypes obtained by the gDNA method from a handful of donors were computed using OLGA. TCRdb holds this immuneACCESS table with in-frame rearrangements only. Some clones are missing; in checked studies, unresolved V genes explain under half, and the rest has no known cause. The V and J calls and the clone size are those of that table, but D and trimming were determined from the DNA. The sample has about 2 million clones on record, roughly 95% of them singletons. Roughly 1% of the sample is taken by the ten largest.

Spanning cysteine to phenylalanine, the CDR3 consists of 13 amino acids. The only DNA kept is the CDR3, 39 bases in frame from the first base. The germline V gene provides CDR1 MGHDK and CDR2 SYGVNS. Trimming takes 5 bases off V and 7 bases off J; junction bases not matched to a gene: 4. For the CD8 naive samples, CD45RO-negative cells were positively selected for CCR7, yielding a CD45RA+CCR7+ population from which TemRA cells were excluded. The donors were healthy, HIV-negative adults who had no recently reported acute infections or vaccinations. All donors were Caucasian adults living in Nashville, Tennessee, USA. Blood was collected by leukapheresis, and PBMCs were isolated by Ficoll-Histopaque density gradient centrifugation and then cryopreserved in liquid nitrogen vapor phase. Analytical flow cytometry was used to check the purity and quantity of each magnetically sorted T cell population. From each sorted fraction, genomic DNA was isolated and quantified by UV absorbance on a Nanodrop 2000c.

This clonotype was obtained from a young man in good health. Source material: naive CD8+ T cells sorted from blood. Sample cell subset or site, as interpreted from the label and publication: CD45RA+CCR7+. Recombination joined TRBV25-1 with TRBJ2-2; 7 of the junction bases match TRBD2. At the DNA level, the sequence is TGTGCCAGCAGTAACCGGGAGGTCGGGGAGCTGTTTTTT. Its amino acids are CASSNREVGELFF.